This entry concerns a single TCR beta chain. The CDR3 contains 13 residues. V dropped 8 bases and J dropped 7; count of bases not matched to a gene: 5. Germline loops: CDR1 LNHDA, CDR2 SQIVND (reference sequence). The data originate from a study of blood T cell repertoires in COVID-19. At the level of the study: COVID-19 samples collected from the United States, Italy and Spain covered acute and convalescent phases. Nucleic acid was either cDNA or gDNA, and it came from T cells, B-cell-depleted T cells, or PBMCs.

As originally analysed: Estimation of nucleated cell counts relied on the amplification of reference gene primers. Clones were sequenced by immunoSEQ multiplex PCR, and TCRdb holds only the in-frame ones, with some missing. The DNA was the basis for D and trimming; V, J and clone size are from that table. This table holds fewer than 200,000 clones, 75% to 80% found once. The J gene is TRBJ1-6, the V gene TRBV19; 7 nucleotides agree with TRBD1. The source of this sequence is a woman aged 65 to 85 with acute or convalescent COVID-19. The sequenced sample consisted of peripheral blood. In DNA, the CDR3 is TGTGCCAGTCAGGGACAGCGAAATTCACCCCTCCACTTT. Protein: CASQGQRNSPLHF.